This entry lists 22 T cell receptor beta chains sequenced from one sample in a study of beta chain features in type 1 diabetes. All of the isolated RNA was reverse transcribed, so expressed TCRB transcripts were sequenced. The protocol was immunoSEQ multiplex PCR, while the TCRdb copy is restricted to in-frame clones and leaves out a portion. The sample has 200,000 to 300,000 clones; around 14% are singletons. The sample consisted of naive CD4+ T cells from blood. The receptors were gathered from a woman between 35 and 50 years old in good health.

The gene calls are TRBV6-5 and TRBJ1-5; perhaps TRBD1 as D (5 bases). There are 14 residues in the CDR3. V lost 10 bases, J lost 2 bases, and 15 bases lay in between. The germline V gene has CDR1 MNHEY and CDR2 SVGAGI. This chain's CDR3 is CATQGGGGNQPQHF. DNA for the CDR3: TGTGCCACCCAAGGCGGGGGTGGCAATCAGCCCCAGCATTTT.

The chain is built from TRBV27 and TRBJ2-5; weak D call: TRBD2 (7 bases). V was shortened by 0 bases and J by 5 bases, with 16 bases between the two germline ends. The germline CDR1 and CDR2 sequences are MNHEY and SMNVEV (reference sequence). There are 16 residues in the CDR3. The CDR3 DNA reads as TGTGCCAGCAGTTTATCTCCCTGGGGGGGCCGGGAGACCCAGTACTTC. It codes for CASSLSPWGGRETQYF.

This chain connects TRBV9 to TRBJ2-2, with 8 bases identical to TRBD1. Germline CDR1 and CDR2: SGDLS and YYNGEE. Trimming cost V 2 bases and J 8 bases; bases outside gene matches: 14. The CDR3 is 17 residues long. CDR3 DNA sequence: TGTGCCAGCAGCGTCTTCGGACAGGGTCGGGCTCCTGGGGAGCTGTTTTTT. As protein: CASSVFGQGRAPGELFF.

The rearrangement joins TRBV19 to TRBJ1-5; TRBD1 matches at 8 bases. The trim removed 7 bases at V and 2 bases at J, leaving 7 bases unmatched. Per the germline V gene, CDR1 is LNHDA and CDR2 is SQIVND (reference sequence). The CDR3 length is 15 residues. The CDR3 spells CASNLGQGGNQPQHF. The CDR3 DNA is TGTGCCAGTAACCTCGGACAGGGCGGCAATCAGCCCCAGCATTTT.

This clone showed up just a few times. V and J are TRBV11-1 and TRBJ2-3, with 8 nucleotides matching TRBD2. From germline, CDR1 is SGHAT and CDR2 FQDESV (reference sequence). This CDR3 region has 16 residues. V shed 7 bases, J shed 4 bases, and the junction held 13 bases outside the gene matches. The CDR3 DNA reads TGTGCCAGCACGGAGTCAACGGGGGGGCCATCAGATACGCAGTATTTT. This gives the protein CASTESTGGPSDTQYF.

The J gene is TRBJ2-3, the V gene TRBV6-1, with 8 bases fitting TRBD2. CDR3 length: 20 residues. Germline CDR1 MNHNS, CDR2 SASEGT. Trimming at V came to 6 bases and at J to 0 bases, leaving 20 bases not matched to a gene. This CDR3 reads CASRERSPGGALGSTDTQYF. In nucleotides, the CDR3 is TGTGCCAGCAGGGAAAGATCCCCCGGGGGGGCTTTGGGAAGCACAGATACGCAGTATTTT.

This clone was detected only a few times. CDR3 bases: TGTGCCAGTAGTATGCAGCTGACAAGCTCCTACGAGCAGTACTTC. Translated: CASSMQLTSSYEQYF. The chain joins TRBV19 to TRBJ2-7; no clear D. CDR1 and CDR2 from the germline V gene are LNHDA and SQIVND (reference sequence). The V end lost 3 bases, the J end lost 0 bases, and 12 bases lay between the germline ends. The CDR3 is made up of 15 amino acids.

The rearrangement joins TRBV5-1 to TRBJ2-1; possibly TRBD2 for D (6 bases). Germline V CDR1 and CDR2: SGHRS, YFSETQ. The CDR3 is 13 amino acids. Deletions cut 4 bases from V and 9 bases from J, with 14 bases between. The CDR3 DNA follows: TGCGCCAGCAGCACCATGACTAGATCTGAGCAGTTCTTC. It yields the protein CASSTMTRSEQFF.

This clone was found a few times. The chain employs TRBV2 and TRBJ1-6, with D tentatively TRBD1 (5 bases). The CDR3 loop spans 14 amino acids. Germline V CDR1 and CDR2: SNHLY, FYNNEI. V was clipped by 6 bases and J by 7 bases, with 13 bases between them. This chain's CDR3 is CASRGPGENSPLHF. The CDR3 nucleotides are TGTGCCAGCAGGGGACCGGGGGAAAATTCACCCCTCCACTTT. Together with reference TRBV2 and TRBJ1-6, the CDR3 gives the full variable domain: EPEVTQTPSHQVTQMGQEVILRCVPISNHLYFYWYRQILGQKVEFLVSFYNNEISEKSEIFDDQFSVERPDGSNFTLKIRSTKLEDSAMYFCASRGPGENSPLHFGNGTRLTVT.

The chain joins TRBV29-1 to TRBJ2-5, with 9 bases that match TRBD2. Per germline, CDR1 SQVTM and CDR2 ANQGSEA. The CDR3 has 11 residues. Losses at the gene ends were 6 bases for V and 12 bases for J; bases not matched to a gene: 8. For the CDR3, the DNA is TGCAGCGTCTTGCTAGCGGGGCCAAAGTACTTC. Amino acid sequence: CSVLLAGPKYF.

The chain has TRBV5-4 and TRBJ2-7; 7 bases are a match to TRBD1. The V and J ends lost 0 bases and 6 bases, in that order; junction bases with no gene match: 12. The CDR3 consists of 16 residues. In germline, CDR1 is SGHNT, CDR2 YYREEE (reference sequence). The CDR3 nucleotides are TGTGCCAGCAGCTTGGGTCTGGGACACCGACAGGGCGAGCAGTACTTC. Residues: CASSLGLGHRQGEQYF.

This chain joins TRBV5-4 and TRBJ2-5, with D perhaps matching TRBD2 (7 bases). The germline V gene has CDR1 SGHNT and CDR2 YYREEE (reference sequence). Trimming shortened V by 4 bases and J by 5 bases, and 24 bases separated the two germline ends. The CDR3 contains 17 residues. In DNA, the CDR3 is TGTGCCAGCAGCCCCAACCTGAGGGGGGGGGTCTCGGAGACCCAGTACTTC. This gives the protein CASSPNLRGGVSETQYF.

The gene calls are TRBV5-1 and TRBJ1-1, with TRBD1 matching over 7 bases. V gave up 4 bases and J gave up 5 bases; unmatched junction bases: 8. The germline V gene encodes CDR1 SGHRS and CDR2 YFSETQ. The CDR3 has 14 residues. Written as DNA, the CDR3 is TGCGCCAGCAGCGTACAGGGGTTTGGGACTGAAGCTTTCTTT. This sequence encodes CASSVQGFGTEAFF.

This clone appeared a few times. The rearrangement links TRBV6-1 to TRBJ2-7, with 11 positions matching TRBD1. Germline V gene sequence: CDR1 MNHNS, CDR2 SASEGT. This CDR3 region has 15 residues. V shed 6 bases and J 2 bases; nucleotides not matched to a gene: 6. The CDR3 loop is CASRSGQGATYEQYF. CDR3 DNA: TGTGCCAGCAGATCCGGACAGGGGGCAACCTACGAGCAGTACTTC.

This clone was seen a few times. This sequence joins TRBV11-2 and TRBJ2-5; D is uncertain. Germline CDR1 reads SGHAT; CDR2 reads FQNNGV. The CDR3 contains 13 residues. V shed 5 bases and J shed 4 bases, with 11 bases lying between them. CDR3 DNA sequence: TGTGCCAGCAGCCCCGCAGCGAGAGAGACCCAGTACTTC. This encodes CASSPAARETQYF. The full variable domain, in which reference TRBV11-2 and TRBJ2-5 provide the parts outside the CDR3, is EAGVAQSPRYKIIEKRQSVAFWCNPISGHATLYWYQQILGQGPKLLIQFQNNGVVDDSQLPKDRFSAERLKGVDSTLKIQPAKLEDSAVYLCASSPAARETQYFGPGTRLLVL.

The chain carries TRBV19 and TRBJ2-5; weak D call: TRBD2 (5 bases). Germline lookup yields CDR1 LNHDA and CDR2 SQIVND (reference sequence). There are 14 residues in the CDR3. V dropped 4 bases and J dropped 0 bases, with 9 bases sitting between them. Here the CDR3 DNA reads TGTGCCAGTAGTACCGAGCGGAACCAAGAGACCCAGTACTTC. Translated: CASSTERNQETQYF.

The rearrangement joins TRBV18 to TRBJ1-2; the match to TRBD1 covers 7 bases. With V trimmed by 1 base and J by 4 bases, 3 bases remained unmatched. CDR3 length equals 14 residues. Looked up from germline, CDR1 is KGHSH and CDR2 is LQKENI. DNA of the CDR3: TGTGCCAGCTCACCACAGGGGGACAGCTATGGCTACACCTTC. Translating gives CASSPQGDSYGYTF.

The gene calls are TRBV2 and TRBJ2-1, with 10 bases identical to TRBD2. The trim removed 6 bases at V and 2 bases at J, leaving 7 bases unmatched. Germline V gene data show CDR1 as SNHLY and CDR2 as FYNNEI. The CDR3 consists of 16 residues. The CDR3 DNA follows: TGTGCCAGCAGAGGGCTAGCGGGGGCCCCCTACAATGAGCAGTTCTTC. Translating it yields CASRGLAGAPYNEQFF. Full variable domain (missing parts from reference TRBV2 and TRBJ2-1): EPEVTQTPSHQVTQMGQEVILRCVPISNHLYFYWYRQILGQKVEFLVSFYNNEISEKSEIFDDQFSVERPDGSNFTLKIRSTKLEDSAMYFCASRGLAGAPYNEQFFGPGTRLTVL.

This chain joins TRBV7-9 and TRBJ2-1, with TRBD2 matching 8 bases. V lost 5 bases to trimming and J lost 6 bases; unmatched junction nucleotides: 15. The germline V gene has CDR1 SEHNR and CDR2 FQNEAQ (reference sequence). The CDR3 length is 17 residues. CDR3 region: CASSQLPTGGRANEQFF. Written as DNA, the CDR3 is TGTGCCAGCAGCCAATTGCCCACGGGGGGGCGGGCCAATGAGCAGTTCTTC.

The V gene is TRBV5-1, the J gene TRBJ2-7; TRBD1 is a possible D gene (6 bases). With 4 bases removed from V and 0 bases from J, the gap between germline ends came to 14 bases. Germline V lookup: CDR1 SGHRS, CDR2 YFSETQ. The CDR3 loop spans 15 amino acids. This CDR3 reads CASSDGQLSSYEQYF. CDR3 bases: TGCGCCAGCAGCGACGGACAGCTTAGCTCCTACGAGCAGTACTTC.

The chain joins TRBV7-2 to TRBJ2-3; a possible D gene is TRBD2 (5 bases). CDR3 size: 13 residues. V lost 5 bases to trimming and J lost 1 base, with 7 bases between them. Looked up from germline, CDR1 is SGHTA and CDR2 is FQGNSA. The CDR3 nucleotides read TGTGCCAGCAGCCGTAGCGGCACAGATACGCAGTATTTT. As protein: CASSRSGTDTQYF.

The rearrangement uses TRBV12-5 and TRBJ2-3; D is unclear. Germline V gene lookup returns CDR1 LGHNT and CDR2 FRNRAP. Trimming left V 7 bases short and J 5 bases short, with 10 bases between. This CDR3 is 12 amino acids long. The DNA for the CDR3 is TGTGCTAGTGCACCCAGGTTAGATACGCAGTATTTT. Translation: CASAPRLDTQYF.